These 30 T cell receptor beta chains were sequenced from one sample in a study of T-cell reconstitution after alpha-beta-depleted transplantation in children. The TCRbeta library was prepared with unique molecular identifiers. TCRdb reprocessed the PCR reads via MiXCR and lists one record per CDR3 protein. In the table there are around 580,000 distinct CDR3 sequences, around 23% of which are singletons. The sequenced sample was PBMCs, mostly from graft donor cells, obtained 360 days after TCRalphabeta/CD19-depleted stem cell transplant. All receptors come from a boy under two years old who had a stem cell transplant for acute myeloid leukemia, so the T cells may come from the graft donor.

This clonotype was counted a few times. This sequence joins TRBV7-2 and TRBJ2-7, with D possibly matching TRBD1 (6 bases). V was shortened by 5 bases and J by 3 bases, with 20 bases between the two germline ends. The CDR3 covers 16 residues. Germline loops: CDR1 SGHTA, CDR2 FQGNSA. In nucleotides, the CDR3 is TGTGCCAGCAGCCGAGACCGACAGGATGAACGCTACGAGCAGTACTTC. This translates into CASSRDRQDERYEQYF.

The rearrangement uses TRBV6-1 and TRBJ2-7; TRBD2 is a possible D gene (6 bases). The germline CDR1 and CDR2 sequences are MNHNS and SASEGT. V shed 0 bases and J shed 6 bases, with 15 bases lying between them. There are 15 residues in the CDR3. CDR3 residues: CASSEALGGVAEQYF. The DNA of the CDR3 is TGTGCCAGCAGTGAAGCGCTTGGAGGGGTCGCCGAGCAGTACTTC.

For this clonotype: A much larger clone lies a single base off, so this may be a read error. The chain links TRBV20-1 to TRBJ2-1; 9 nucleotides align to TRBD1. CDR1 is DFQATT and CDR2 is SNEGSKA in the germline V gene (reference sequence). The CDR3 runs 13 residues. The CDR3 DNA follows: TGCAGTGCGGGGACAGGGCGACGCAATGAGCAGTTGTTC. Amino acids: CSAGTGRRNEQLF.

This clonotype was seen only a few times. The CDR3 loop is CATSSRDRVNQPQHF. The CDR3 DNA reads TGTGCCACCAGCAGCCGGGACCGAGTCAATCAGCCCCAGCATTTT. The chain is built from TRBV15 and TRBJ1-5; tentatively, D is TRBD1 (5 bases). Germline lookup yields CDR1 LNHNV and CDR2 YYDKDF (reference sequence). Trimming removed 3 bases at V and 3 bases at J, with 12 bases between. The CDR3 has 15 amino acids.

This clonotype was observed at least ten times. V gene TRBV7-9 combines with J gene TRBJ2-1, with unresolved D. V gave up 3 bases and J gave up 4 bases, with 16 bases separating them. This CDR3 comprises 16 residues. Per the germline V gene, CDR1 is SEHNR and CDR2 is FQNEAQ (reference sequence). The CDR3 reads CASSFGTEYLYNEQFF. The CDR3 coding sequence is TGTGCCAGCAGCTTCGGTACGGAATACCTTTACAATGAGCAGTTCTTC.

This clonotype was observed at least ten times. Here the CDR3 reads CASSLARVTGELFF. CDR3 sequence (DNA): TGCGCCAGCAGCTTGGCCAGGGTCACCGGGGAGCTGTTTTTT. This chain links TRBV5-1 with TRBJ2-2; maybe TRBD1 (5 bases). The CDR3 spans 14 residues. From germline, CDR1 is SGHRS and CDR2 YFSETQ. The germline V and J ends were trimmed by 0 bases and 4 bases, with 7 bases remaining between them.

This clonotype has more than one count but fewer than ten. The chain has TRBV6-1 and TRBJ2-3; D remains unclear. Deletions cut 7 bases from V and 4 bases from J, with 15 bases between. CDR1 and CDR2 from the germline V gene are MNHNS and SASEGT. The CDR3 covers 14 residues. The CDR3 region has the DNA TGTGCCAGCACCTCGGGCTTGTGGGCAGATACGCAGTATTTT. Its protein product is CASTSGLWADTQYF.

This clonotype was observed many times. The chain carries TRBV5-1 and TRBJ1-1; D is unclear. Looked up from germline, CDR1 is SGHRS and CDR2 is YFSETQ. This CDR3 comprises 16 residues. V lost 1 base and J 0 bases, leaving 13 bases between the germline ends. The CDR3 loop is CASSLLGSPMNTEAFF. CDR3 in DNA: TGCGCCAGCAGCTTGTTGGGCAGTCCGATGAACACTGAAGCTTTCTTT.

The rearrangement joins TRBV7-2 to TRBJ2-7; TRBD1 agrees at 8 bases. Germline V gene sequence: CDR1 SGHTA, CDR2 FQGNSA. The CDR3 contains 14 residues. V trimming: 4 bases; J trimming: 1 base; junction bases outside the gene matches: 3. The CDR3 region is CASSYRQGSYEQYV. DNA for the CDR3: TGTGCCAGCAGCTACCGACAGGGGTCCTACGAGCAGTACGTC.

This clonotype was seen a few times. This chain links TRBV5-5 with TRBJ1-2, with a tentative D call TRBD1 (6 bases). V shed 1 base and J shed 4 bases, with 14 bases lying between them. CDR3 length: 15 amino acids. Germline values: CDR1 SGHKS, CDR2 YYEKEE (reference sequence). CDR3 nucleotide sequence: TGTGCCAGCAGCTTGACAGAGAGGGGGGCCTATGGCTACACCTTC. Amino acids: CASSLTERGAYGYTF.

The sample holds a few counts of this clonotype. The V gene is TRBV28, the J gene TRBJ2-1; possible D gene TRBD1, 6 bases. CDR3 length equals 15 residues. V gave up 8 bases and J gave up 7 bases, with 21 bases separating them. Germline V gene lookup returns CDR1 MDHEN and CDR2 SYDVKM. The CDR3 DNA is TGTGCCAGCCTCCTAGACAGGTCCCCTGGGAATGAGCAGTTCTTC. Protein sequence: CASLLDRSPGNEQFF. The variable domain in full, with the rest retrieved from reference TRBV28 and TRBJ2-1, is DVKVTQSSRYLVKRTGEKVFLECVQDMDHENMFWYRQDPGLGLRLIYFSYDVKMKEKGDIPEGYSVSREKKERFSLILESASTNQTSMYLCASLLDRSPGNEQFFGPGTRLTVL.

The chain couples TRBV9 to TRBJ2-7; the D is unclear. The CDR3 runs 14 residues. Between the trimmed V and J ends, which lost 4 bases and 0 bases, there was a span of 11 bases. CDR1 is SGDLS and CDR2 is YYNGEE in the germline V gene. The CDR3 nucleotides read TGTGCCAGCAGCCCCTTTCCATCCTCCTACGAGCAGTACTTC. This codes for CASSPFPSSYEQYF. Supplemented by reference TRBV9 and TRBJ2-7, the full variable domain reads DSGVTQTPKHLITATGQRVTLRCSPRSGDLSVYWYQQSLDQGLQFLIQYYNGEERAKGNILERFSAQQFPDLHSELNLSSLELGDSALYFCASSPFPSSYEQYFGPGTRLTVT.

The chain's CDR3 is CSVGPAPYGYTF. The CDR3 DNA is TGCAGCGTTGGACCGGCTCCATATGGCTACACCTTC. The gene calls are TRBV29-1 and TRBJ1-2; D remains unclear. Germline values: CDR1 SQVTM, CDR2 ANQGSEA. This CDR3 is 12 amino acids long. V was cut by 4 bases and J by 5 bases, with 11 bases left in between.

The rearrangement joins TRBV12-3 or TRBV12-4 to TRBJ1-4; 10 bases agree with TRBD1. The CDR3 sequence is 15 residues long. V lost 7 bases, J lost 8 bases, and 10 bases stayed unmatched. DNA of the CDR3: TGTGCCAGCAAAGGGACAGGGGAAGGGTGGGAAAAACTGTTTTTT. Translation: CASKGTGEGWEKLFF.

The table lists this clonotype with a few counts. The J gene is TRBJ1-2, the V gene TRBV20-1, with 7 positions matching TRBD1. The V segment lost 3 bases and the J segment 7 bases; nucleotides outside the gene matches: 11. CDR3 length: 14 amino acids. Germline V gene data show CDR1 as DFQATT and CDR2 as SNEGSKA (reference sequence). The CDR3 reads CSARFGGGGGGYTF. In DNA, the CDR3 is TGCAGTGCTAGGTTCGGGGGAGGGGGCGGTGGCTACACCTTC.

This clonotype was detected ten times or more. The chain carries TRBV20-1 and TRBJ1-1; no reliable D call. The CDR3 sequence is 14 residues long. Trimming removed 0 bases from V and 6 bases from J, with 14 bases in between. Germline-derived CDR1 and CDR2 are DFQATT and SNEGSKA (reference sequence). The CDR3 protein is CSARDPRQVPEAFF. The CDR3 DNA reads as TGCAGTGCTAGAGACCCACGCCAGGTCCCTGAAGCTTTCTTT.

The chain combines TRBV9 with TRBJ2-5; D remains unclear. The length of the CDR3 is 13 residues. Germline loops: CDR1 SGDLS, CDR2 YYNGEE. V lost 0 bases, J lost 2 bases, and 5 bases lay in between. CDR3 protein: CASSVVPQETQYF. CDR3 coding DNA: TGTGCCAGCAGCGTAGTACCGCAAGAGACCCAGTACTTC.

This clonotype occurred many times. The V call is TRBV20-1, the J call TRBJ2-1, with TRBD1 matching over 8 bases. Germline lookup yields CDR1 DFQATT and CDR2 SNEGSKA (reference sequence). Trimming at V came to 6 bases and at J to 0 bases, leaving 10 bases not matched to a gene. The CDR3 runs to 16 residues. The CDR3 sequence is CSARGTGTRSYNEQFF. For the CDR3, the DNA is TGCAGTGCACGAGGGACAGGAACCCGCTCCTACAATGAGCAGTTCTTC.

The CDR3 is CASTRLAVGEQYV. The CDR3 DNA reads as TGTGCCAGCACGAGACTAGCAGTGGGGGAGCAGTACGTC. The rearrangement uses TRBV28 and TRBJ2-7, with 7 nucleotides matching TRBD2. The length of the CDR3 is 13 residues. The V gene's germline CDR1 is MDHEN and CDR2 SYDVKM. After removal of 7 bases from V and 7 bases from J, the junction contained 10 bases not matched to a gene.

Many counts were recorded for this clonotype. This chain uses TRBV2 with TRBJ2-6, with no clear D. Trimming cost V 4 bases and J 4 bases, with 11 bases left between them. CDR3 length: 15 amino acids. Germline V gene lookup returns CDR1 SNHLY and CDR2 FYNNEI. CDR3 protein: CASSVGVTGANVLTF. The CDR3 nucleotides read TGTGCCAGCAGTGTTGGGGTTACAGGGGCCAACGTCCTGACTTTC.

The chain combines TRBV7-2 with TRBJ2-7; no firm D call. V gave up 5 bases and J gave up 3 bases, with 5 bases separating them. Looked up from germline, CDR1 is SGHTA and CDR2 is FQGNSA. CDR3 size: 11 residues. Here the CDR3 reads CASSPDYEQYF. Here the CDR3 DNA reads TGTGCCAGCAGCCCCGACTACGAGCAGTACTTC.

V and J are TRBV12-3 or TRBV12-4 and TRBJ2-1; 8 bases are a match to TRBD2. V trimming: 4 bases; J trimming: 10 bases; junction bases outside the gene matches: 9. CDR3 length: 14 residues. The CDR3 sequence: CASSSGGGMGEQFF. In DNA, the CDR3 is TGTGCCAGCAGTTCGGGGGGGGGCATGGGGGAGCAGTTCTTC.

This clonotype was counted between two and nine times. V and J are TRBV24-1 and TRBJ2-5, with a weak D call TRBD2 (5 bases). The CDR3 is made up of 14 amino acids. Trimming pared 9 bases from V and 4 bases from J, leaving 17 bases between. Per the germline V gene, CDR1 is KGHDR and CDR2 is SFDVKD. In nucleotides, the CDR3 is TGTGCCACCGAAGATGCCAGGAGGAGAGAGACCCAGTACTTC. Protein: CATEDARRRETQYF.

This clonotype was detected many times. The chain is built from TRBV7-9 and TRBJ1-5; TRBD1 might be the D (6 bases). The germline V and J ends were trimmed by 5 bases and 5 bases, with 19 bases remaining between them. This CDR3 has 16 amino acids. Germline CDR1 is SEHNR and CDR2 is FQNEAQ (reference sequence). CDR3 region: CASSIAGVGVDQPQHF. In DNA form, the CDR3 reads TGTGCCAGCAGCATCGCAGGGGTGGGAGTTGATCAGCCCCAGCATTTT.

In this sample, this clonotype turned up many times. This chain links TRBV12-3 or TRBV12-4 with TRBJ1-5; D might be TRBD1 (5 bases). Trimming cost V 6 bases and J 0 bases, with 12 bases left between them. The CDR3 totals 15 residues. The CDR3 nucleotides are TGTGCCAGCAGCACTGGACACGTTAGCAATCAGCCCCAGCATTTT. It yields the protein CASSTGHVSNQPQHF.

This clonotype was seen ten or more times. The CDR3 DNA reads TGCGCCAGCAGGGACAGGGAGGGAGATACGCAGTATTTT. Residues: CASRDREGDTQYF. The chain employs TRBV4-3 and TRBJ2-3; a weak D match, TRBD1 (8 bases). V lost 6 bases and J 5 bases, leaving 12 bases between the germline ends. This CDR3 is 13 amino acids long. Germline assignment: CDR1 LGHNA and CDR2 YSLEER.

There are many counts of this clonotype. This chain connects TRBV9 to TRBJ1-5, with D possibly being TRBD1 (5 bases). This CDR3 spans 17 amino acids. Per germline, CDR1 SGDLS and CDR2 YYNGEE. Trimming removed 0 bases from V and 2 bases from J, with 15 bases in between. CDR3 residues: CASSVGRDGGGNQPQHF. The CDR3 bases are TGTGCCAGCAGCGTAGGCCGGGACGGTGGTGGCAATCAGCCCCAGCATTTT.

This chain connects TRBV30 to TRBJ1-3, with 9 bases lining up with TRBD1. Losses at the gene ends were 8 bases for V and 2 bases for J; bases not matched to a gene: 4. The CDR3 runs to 13 residues. The germline V gene encodes CDR1 GTSNPN and CDR2 SVGIG (reference sequence). The CDR3 region has the DNA TGTGCCGTGGGACAGGGAGCTGGAAACACCATATATTTT. Translating gives CAVGQGAGNTIYF.

The CDR3 DNA is TGTGCCAGCAGAGGACCAGGGAACGCGAACACCGGGGAGCTGTTTTTT. It translates to CASRGPGNANTGELFF. V and J are TRBV6-1 and TRBJ2-2; maybe TRBD1 (5 bases). Germline V gene data show CDR1 as MNHNS and CDR2 as SASEGT. Trimming shortened V by 6 bases and J by 0 bases, and 14 bases separated the two germline ends. This CDR3 region has 16 residues.

The chain couples TRBV4-1 to TRBJ2-7; 7 nucleotides align to TRBD1. Per the germline V gene, CDR1 is MGHRA and CDR2 is YSYEKL. The length of the CDR3 is 14 residues. V dropped 4 bases and J dropped 2; count of bases not matched to a gene: 5. The CDR3: CASSPNDRAYEQYF. In DNA form, the CDR3 reads TGCGCCAGCAGCCCCAACGACAGGGCCTACGAGCAGTACTTC.